This entry features one T cell receptor (beta chain) sequence. The target antigen is unknown. This CDR3 comprises 15 residues. The germline V gene encodes CDR1 SGHKS and CDR2 YYEKEE (reference sequence). The J segment lost 7 bases and the V segment lost 5 bases, leaving 13 bases of the junction unmatched. The data are from a study of T cells in Graves' hyperthyroidism and ophthalmopathy. The TCR beta CDR3 regions underwent amplification using RNA transcripts as the source. The HTBI primer set was used in a first-round RT-PCR of the TCR CDR3. MiXCR, applied by TCRdb to the multiplex PCR reads, yields one record per CDR3 protein. Of roughly 510,000 distinct CDR3 sequences listed, 40% to 50% are singletons. Uncontrolled infection, other autoimmune disease, pregnancy or lactation barred patients from enrollment. The diagnostic basis comprised clinical symptoms, serum thyroxine and TRAb, thyroid ultrasound and orbital computed tomography.

The study, taken as a whole, reports: Most thyroid clonotypes expanded above 0.001 appeared in blood too. Prediction of ophthalmopathy progression came a median approximately 6.6 months pre-onset.

This TCR came from an adult woman with Graves' disease, either hyperthyroidism or ophthalmopathy (not recorded which). The gene calls are TRBV5-5 and TRBJ2-7, with TRBD1 identical over 9 bases. The sample taken for sequencing was peripheral blood or thyroid tissue (not recorded which). The CDR3 loop is CASRHTGQGPREQYF. The CDR3 coding sequence is TGTGCCAGCAGACACACAGGACAGGGGCCGCGGGAGCAGTACTTC.